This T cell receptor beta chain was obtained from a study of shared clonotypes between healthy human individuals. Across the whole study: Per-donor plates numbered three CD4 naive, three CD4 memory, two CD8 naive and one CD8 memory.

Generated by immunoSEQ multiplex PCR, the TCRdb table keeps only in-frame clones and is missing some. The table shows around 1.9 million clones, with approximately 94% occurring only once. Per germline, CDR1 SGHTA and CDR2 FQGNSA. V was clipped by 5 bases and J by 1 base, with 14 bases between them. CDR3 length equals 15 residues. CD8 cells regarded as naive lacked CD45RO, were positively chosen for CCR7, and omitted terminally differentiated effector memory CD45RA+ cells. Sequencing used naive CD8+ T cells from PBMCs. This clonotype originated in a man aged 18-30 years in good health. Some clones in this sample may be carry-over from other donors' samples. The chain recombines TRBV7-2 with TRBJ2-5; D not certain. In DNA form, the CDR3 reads TGTGCCAGCAGCGAGTACCAGGTACTCCAAGAGACCCAGTACTTC. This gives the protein CASSEYQVLQETQYF. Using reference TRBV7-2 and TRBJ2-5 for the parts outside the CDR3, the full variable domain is GAGVSQSPSNKVTEKGKDVELRCDPISGHTALYWYRQSLGQGLEFLIYFQGNSAPDKSGLPSDRFSAERTGGSVSTLTIQRTQQEDSAVYLCASSEYQVLQETQYFGPGTRLLVL.